One sample yielded the 16 T cell receptor beta chains listed below, sequenced in a study of T cell responses to AZD1222 COVID-19 vaccine. TCRdb's copy holds only in-frame clones and misses some; the assay was immunoSEQ multiplex PCR. Here the sample spans about 130,000 clones, over 85% being singletons. The source material was peripheral blood, sampled 28 days after the second AZD1222 dose. Receptors originate from an adult who received the AZD1222 COVID-19 vaccine.

The chain couples TRBV28 to TRBJ1-6; weak D call: TRBD1 (6 bases). V dropped 3 bases and J dropped 9 bases, with 15 bases sitting between them. The CDR3 runs to 15 residues. CDR1 is MDHEN and CDR2 is SYDVKM in the germline V gene. The CDR3 reads CASSLGPRGGSPLHF. DNA of the CDR3: TGTGCCAGCAGTTTGGGCCCCAGGGGAGGTTCACCCCTCCACTTT.

The V gene is TRBV18, the J gene TRBJ1-3; no firm D call. Trimming took off 3 bases at V and 0 bases at J, with 18 bases between the two ends. CDR1 and CDR2 from the germline V gene are KGHSH and LQKENI. CDR3 size: 18 residues. DNA for the CDR3: TGTGCCAGCTCACCGGTCTTGCTTCAAGGTTTCTCTGGAAACACCATATATTTT. It is translated as CASSPVLLQGFSGNTIYF.

The chain is built from TRBV7-2 and TRBJ1-2; tentative D call: TRBD1 (5 bases). Trimming pared 4 bases from V and 2 bases from J, leaving 11 bases between. Germline assignment: CDR1 SGHTA and CDR2 FQGNSA. The CDR3 is made up of 14 amino acids. CDR3 loop: CASSSGAYNYGYTF. The CDR3 DNA reads as TGTGCCAGCAGCTCTGGGGCTTACAACTATGGCTACACCTTC.

J is TRBJ1-5 and V is TRBV19; 8 nucleotides align to TRBD1. This CDR3 comprises 15 residues. V shed 7 bases, J shed 4 bases, and the junction held 9 bases outside the gene matches. Germline V gene data show CDR1 as LNHDA and CDR2 as SQIVND (reference sequence). CDR3 nucleotides: TGTGCCAGTACTCCCCGGGACAGGCTTAATCAGCCCCAGCATTTT. Translating it yields CASTPRDRLNQPQHF.

V is TRBV7-9 and J is TRBJ2-1; TRBD2 aligns across 7 bases. The CDR3 runs to 15 residues. Losses at the gene ends were 5 bases for V and 0 bases for J; bases not matched to a gene: 4. Looked up from germline, CDR1 is SEHNR and CDR2 is FQNEAQ (reference sequence). The CDR3 nucleotides read TGTGCCAGCAGCCCTAGCGGAAGCTCCTACAATGAGCAGTTCTTC. Its protein product is CASSPSGSSYNEQFF.

J is TRBJ1-3 and V is TRBV18, with TRBD1 identical over 8 bases. Germline values: CDR1 KGHSH, CDR2 LQKENI. This CDR3 is 16 amino acids long. The trim removed 1 base at V and 0 bases at J, leaving 2 bases unmatched. This CDR3 reads CASSPRDRNSGNTIYF. In DNA form, the CDR3 reads TGTGCCAGCTCACCACGGGACAGGAACTCTGGAAACACCATATATTTT.

The genes are TRBV3-1 (or the pseudogene TRBV3-2) and TRBJ1-6; tentative D call: TRBD1 (6 bases). Trimming left V 1 base short and J 9 bases short, with 19 bases between. The CDR3 length is 17 residues. The germline gives CDR1 LGHDT, CDR2 YNNKEL (reference sequence). CDR3: CASSQGFRGLSRSPLHF. CDR3 nucleotide sequence: TGTGCCAGCAGCCAAGGGTTCAGGGGACTCTCTCGTTCACCCCTCCACTTT.

This clone is categorized as medium-sized (0.01 to 0.1%). Here the CDR3 reads CASSYGDGRETQYF. The CDR3 nucleotides are TGTGCCAGCAGTTACGGGGACGGCAGAGAGACCCAGTACTTC. This sequence joins TRBV6-6 and TRBJ2-5; D is possibly TRBD1 or TRBD2 (5 bases each). Germline loops: CDR1 MNHNY, CDR2 SVGAGI (reference sequence). The V end lost 2 bases, the J end lost 4 bases, and 11 bases lay between the germline ends. CDR3 length: 14 amino acids.

CDR3 amino acids: CASSRITGTGEGYTF. The CDR3 nucleotides are TGCGCCAGCAGCCGAATCACCGGGACAGGGGAAGGCTACACCTTC. The chain carries TRBV4-3 and TRBJ1-2, with 10 bases that match TRBD1. Germline CDR1 and CDR2: LGHNA and YSLEER. The CDR3 length is 15 residues. J gave up 8 bases and V 4 bases, and 10 bases lay outside the gene matches.

This clone was observed a handful of times. This chain connects TRBV11-3 to TRBJ2-2; no clear D. This CDR3 comprises 13 residues. CDR1 SGHNT and CDR2 YENEEA come from the germline V gene. V was cut by 4 bases and J by 5 bases, with 8 bases left in between. The CDR3 sequence is CASSSARTGELFF. In nucleotides, the CDR3 is TGTGCCAGCAGCTCCGCGCGAACCGGGGAGCTGTTTTTT.

This clone was seen a handful of times. At the DNA level, this CDR3 is encoded by other sequences in the same sample as well. The chain carries TRBV30 and TRBJ1-3, with a possible D match to TRBD1 (6 bases). Germline V gives CDR1 GTSNPN, CDR2 SVGIG (reference sequence). Trimming stripped 3 bases from V and 7 bases from J, with 10 bases between. There are 12 residues in the CDR3. The CDR3 sequence: CAWSPTGNTIYF. The CDR3 nucleotides are TGTGCCTGGAGCCCAACAGGGAACACCATATATTTT.

V usage is TRBV21-1 and J usage is TRBJ1-2. TRBV21-1 is listed as a pseudogene. The CDR3 length is 10 residues. The CDR3 reads CASSNVGYTF. CDR3 DNA sequence: TGTGCCAGCAGCAATGTTGGCTACACCTTC.

The J gene is TRBJ2-1, the V gene TRBV9; 10 nucleotides align to TRBD1. Germline V gives CDR1 SGDLS, CDR2 YYNGEE. Unmatched junction bases numbered 6, after V lost 0 bases and J lost 9 bases. CDR3 length: 15 residues. This CDR3 reads CASSVEGQGWGEQFF. CDR3 DNA sequence: TGTGCCAGCAGCGTAGAGGGACAGGGGTGGGGTGAGCAGTTCTTC.

Written as DNA, the CDR3 is TGTGCCAGCAGTGAAAGGACGGGATATAATTCACCCCTCCACTTT. This encodes CASSERTGYNSPLHF. The J gene is TRBJ1-6, the V gene TRBV2; D gene ambiguous. Trimming stripped 2 bases from V and 4 bases from J, with 9 bases between. CDR1 SNHLY and CDR2 FYNNEI come from the germline V gene. The CDR3 extends over 15 amino acids. Full variable domain (remainder filled in from reference TRBV2 and TRBJ1-6): EPEVTQTPSHQVTQMGQEVILRCVPISNHLYFYWYRQILGQKVEFLVSFYNNEISEKSEIFDDQFSVERPDGSNFTLKIRSTKLEDSAMYFCASSERTGYNSPLHFGNGTRLTVT.

The chain employs TRBV5-1 and TRBJ1-1, with 7 nucleotides matching TRBD1. Germline V gives CDR1 SGHRS, CDR2 YFSETQ. The CDR3 loop spans 13 amino acids. Trimming at V came to 1 base and at J to 5 bases, leaving 2 bases not matched to a gene. The CDR3 protein is CASSLSGGTEAFF. CDR3 bases: TGCGCCAGCAGCTTGTCAGGGGGAACTGAAGCTTTCTTT.

To note about this clone: The sample carries other DNA sequences with the same CDR3. CDR3 sequence: CASSLEGNEQFF. The CDR3 DNA follows: TGCGCCAGCAGCTTGGAGGGAAATGAGCAGTTCTTC. This rearrangement joins TRBV5-1 to TRBJ2-1; D ambiguous. This CDR3 has 12 amino acids. Trimming pared 0 bases from V and 7 bases from J, leaving 5 bases between. The germline gives CDR1 SGHRS, CDR2 YFSETQ.